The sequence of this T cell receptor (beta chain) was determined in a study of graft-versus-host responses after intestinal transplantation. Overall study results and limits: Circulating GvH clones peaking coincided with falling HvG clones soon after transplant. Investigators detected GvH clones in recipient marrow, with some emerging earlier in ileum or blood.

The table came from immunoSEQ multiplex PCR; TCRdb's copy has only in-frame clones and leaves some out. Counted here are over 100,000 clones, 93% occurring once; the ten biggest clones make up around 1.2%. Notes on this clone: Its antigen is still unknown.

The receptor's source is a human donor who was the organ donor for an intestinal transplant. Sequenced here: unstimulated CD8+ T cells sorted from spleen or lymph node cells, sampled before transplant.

CDR3 nucleotide sequence: TGCGCCAGCAGCCAAGGTCAGATCTCTGGGGCCAACGTCCTGACTTTC. As protein: CASSQGQISGANVLTF. The chain employs TRBV4-3 and TRBJ2-6; D remains unclear. Germline V gene sequence: CDR1 LGHNA, CDR2 YSLEER. Trimming shortened V by 1 base and J by 0 bases, and 7 bases separated the two germline ends. The length of the CDR3 is 16 residues.